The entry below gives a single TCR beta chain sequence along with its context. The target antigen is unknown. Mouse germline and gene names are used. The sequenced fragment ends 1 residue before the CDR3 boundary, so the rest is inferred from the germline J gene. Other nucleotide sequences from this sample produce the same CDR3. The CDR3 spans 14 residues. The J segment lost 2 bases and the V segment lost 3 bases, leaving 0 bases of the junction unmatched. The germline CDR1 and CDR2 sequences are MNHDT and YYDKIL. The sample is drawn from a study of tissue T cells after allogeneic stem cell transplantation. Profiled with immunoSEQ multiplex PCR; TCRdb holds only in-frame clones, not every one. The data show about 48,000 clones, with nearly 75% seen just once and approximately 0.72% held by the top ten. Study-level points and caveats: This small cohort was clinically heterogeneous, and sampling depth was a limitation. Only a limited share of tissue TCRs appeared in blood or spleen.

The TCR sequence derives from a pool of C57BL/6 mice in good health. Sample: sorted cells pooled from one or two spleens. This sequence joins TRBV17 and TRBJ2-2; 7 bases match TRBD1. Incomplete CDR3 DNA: TGTGCTAGCAGTAGGGACAGGAACACCGGGCAGCTCTAC. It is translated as CASSRDRNTGQLY. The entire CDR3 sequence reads CASSRDRNTGQLYF.